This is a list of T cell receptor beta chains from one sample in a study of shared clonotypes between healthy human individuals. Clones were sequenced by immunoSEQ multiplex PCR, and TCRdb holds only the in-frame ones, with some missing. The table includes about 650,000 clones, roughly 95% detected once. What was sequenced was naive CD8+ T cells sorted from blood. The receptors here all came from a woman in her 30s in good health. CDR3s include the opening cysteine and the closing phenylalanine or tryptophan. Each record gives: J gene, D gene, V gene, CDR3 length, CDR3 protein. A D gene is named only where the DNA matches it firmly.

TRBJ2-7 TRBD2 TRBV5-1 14 CASSLTSGTYEQYF
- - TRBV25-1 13 CASAAGQSYEQYF
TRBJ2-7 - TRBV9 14 CASSVGGAPYEQYF
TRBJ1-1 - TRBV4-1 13 CASSQMLASEAFF
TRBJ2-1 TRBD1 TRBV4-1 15 CASSQDRGLYNEQFF
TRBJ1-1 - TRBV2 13 CASRDGENTEAFF
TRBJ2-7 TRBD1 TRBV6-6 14 CASSSRDRGYEQYF
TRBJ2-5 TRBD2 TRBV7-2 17 CASSIDGLATESETQYF
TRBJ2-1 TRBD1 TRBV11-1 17 CASSFFPDEGAPLEQFF
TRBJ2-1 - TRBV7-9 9 CASSPLPIF
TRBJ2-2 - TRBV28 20 CASSATGGASAGGYTGELFF
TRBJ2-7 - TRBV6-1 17 CASSEWGLAGAGDEQYF
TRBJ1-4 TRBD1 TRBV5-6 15 CASSLWGGGVEKLFF
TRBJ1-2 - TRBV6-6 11 CASSYLEGYTF
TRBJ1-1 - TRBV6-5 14 CASSYSAGNTEAFF
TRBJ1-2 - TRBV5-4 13 CASSLGSNYGYTF
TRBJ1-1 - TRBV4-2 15 CASSQELGVGTEAFF
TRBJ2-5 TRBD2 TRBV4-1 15 CASSPRTSGKETQYF
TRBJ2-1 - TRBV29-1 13 CSVPTMGYNEQFF
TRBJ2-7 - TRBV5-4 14 CASSPSRGTYEQYF
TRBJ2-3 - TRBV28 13 CASSLSHPGLGCF
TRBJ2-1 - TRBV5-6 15 CASSSAGLKYNEQFF
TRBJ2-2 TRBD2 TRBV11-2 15 CASSVGTSTSGELFF
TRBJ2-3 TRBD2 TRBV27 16 CASSFGPAGGSGTQYF
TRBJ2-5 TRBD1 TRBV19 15 CASSNKGQGEETQYF
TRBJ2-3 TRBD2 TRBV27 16 CASRYSAGEGADTQYF
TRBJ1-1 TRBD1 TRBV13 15 CASSTWTGANTEAFF
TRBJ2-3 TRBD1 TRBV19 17 CASSIDIRTGGTDTQYF
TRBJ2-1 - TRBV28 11 CASSFVGEQFF
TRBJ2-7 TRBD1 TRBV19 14 CASSMQDRDNEQYF
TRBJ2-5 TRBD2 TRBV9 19 CASSVGLAQLPFFQETQYF
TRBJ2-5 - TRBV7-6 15 CASSKDRSSIETQYF
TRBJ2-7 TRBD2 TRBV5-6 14 CASSREGRDHEQYF
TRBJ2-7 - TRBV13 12 CASSYDRDWQYF
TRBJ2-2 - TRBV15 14 CATRLDQNTGELFF
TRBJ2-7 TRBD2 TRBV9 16 CASSVGVLAGAYEQYF
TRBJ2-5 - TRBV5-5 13 CASSPDRGETQYF
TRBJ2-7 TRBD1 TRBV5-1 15 CASSHRPGQPYEQYF
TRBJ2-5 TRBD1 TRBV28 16 CASSLGRDRVSETQYF
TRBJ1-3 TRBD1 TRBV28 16 CASSVWTGDLRNTIYF
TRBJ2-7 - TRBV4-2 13 CASSPSGTYEQYF
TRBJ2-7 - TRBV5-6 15 CASSLQGSSSYEQYF
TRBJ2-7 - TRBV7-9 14 CASSPLMVRYEQYF
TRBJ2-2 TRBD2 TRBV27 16 CASSSGTSGRAGELFF
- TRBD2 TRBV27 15 CASSFSGVSSYEQYF
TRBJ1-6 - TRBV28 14 CASSLFVYNSPLHF
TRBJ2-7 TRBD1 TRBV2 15 CASSILGTGTYEQYF